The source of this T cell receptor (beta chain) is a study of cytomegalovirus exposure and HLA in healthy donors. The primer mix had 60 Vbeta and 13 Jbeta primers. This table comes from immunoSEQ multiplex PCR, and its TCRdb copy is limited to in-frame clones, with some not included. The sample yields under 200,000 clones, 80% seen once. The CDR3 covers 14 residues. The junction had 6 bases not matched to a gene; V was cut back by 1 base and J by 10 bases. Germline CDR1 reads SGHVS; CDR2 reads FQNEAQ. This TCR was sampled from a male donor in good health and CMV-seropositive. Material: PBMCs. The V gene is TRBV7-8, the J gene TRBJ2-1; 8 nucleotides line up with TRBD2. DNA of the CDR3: TGTGCCAGCAGCTTAGGGGCGGGGGGCCACGAGCAGTTCTTC. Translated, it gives CASSLGAGGHEQFF.